A single sample gave rise to the 27 T cell receptor beta chains below, sequenced in a study of cytomegalovirus exposure and HLA in healthy donors. 60 Vbeta and 13 Jbeta primers were used in PCR. TCRdb's table, derived via immunoSEQ multiplex PCR, lists solely in-frame clones and lacks some. The data contain over 65,000 clones, around 79% of them singletons. Sequencing was carried out using PBMCs. The receptors shown here come from a woman aged 40 to 50 in good health and CMV-seropositive.

This rearrangement joins TRBV6-5 to TRBJ1-3; D is possibly TRBD1 (6 bases). V lost 3 bases, J lost 1 base, and 13 bases lay in between. The CDR3 extends over 16 amino acids. Germline V CDR1 and CDR2: MNHEY, SVGAGI. In DNA, the CDR3 is TGTGCCAGCAGTTATGAGGGGGTCAGTTCTGGAAACACCATATATTTT. It codes for CASSYEGVSSGNTIYF.

The sample holds one count of this clone. The chain uses TRBV11-2 and TRBJ2-1; a weak D match, TRBD1 (6 bases). Trimming took off 0 bases at V and 9 bases at J, with 12 bases between the two ends. The CDR3 is 14 residues long. Germline V CDR1 and CDR2: SGHAT, FQNNGV. Written as DNA, the CDR3 is TGTGCCAGCAGCTTAGACGGGTTAGGGGGTGAGCAGTTCTTC. It is translated as CASSLDGLGGEQFF.

The CDR3 loop is CASTPTPQNYNEQFF. CDR3 nucleotide sequence: TGTGCCAGCACTCCCACCCCCCAGAACTACAATGAGCAGTTCTTC. This chain uses TRBV7-2 with TRBJ2-1; the D is unclear. This CDR3 contains 15 residues. Germline V CDR1 and CDR2: SGHTA, FQGNSA. V was pared by 7 bases and J by 3 bases, with 16 bases between. The variable domain in full, completed from reference TRBV7-2 and TRBJ2-1, reads GAGVSQSPSNKVTEKGKDVELRCDPISGHTALYWYRQSLGQGLEFLIYFQGNSAPDKSGLPSDRFSAERTGGSVSTLTIQRTQQEDSAVYLCASTPTPQNYNEQFFGPGTRLTVL.

This chain joins TRBV2 and TRBJ2-7, with 7 bases identical to TRBD1. The CDR3 runs 14 residues. With 7 bases clipped from V and 4 bases from J, the junction kept 10 bases outside the gene matches. Germline V gene lookup returns CDR1 SNHLY and CDR2 FYNNEI. The CDR3 DNA reads as TGTGCCAGCACCGACGCGACAGGGCCTTACGAGCAGTACTTC. Translating it yields CASTDATGPYEQYF.

The chain couples TRBV27 to TRBJ1-2; TRBD1 might be the D (5 bases). This CDR3 spans 14 amino acids. Per the germline V gene, CDR1 is MNHEY and CDR2 is SMNVEV (reference sequence). Trimming shortened V by 3 bases and J by 5 bases, and 13 bases separated the two germline ends. CDR3 DNA sequence: TGTGCCAGCAGTTTCCGAGAGGGGAGGTATGGCTACACCTTC. Encoded protein: CASSFREGRYGYTF.

This chain connects TRBV9 to TRBJ2-5, with 8 bases matching TRBD2. The germline V gene has CDR1 SGDLS and CDR2 YYNGEE. The CDR3 runs to 16 residues. V dropped 0 bases and J dropped 2; count of bases not matched to a gene: 6. In DNA form, the CDR3 reads TGTGCCAGCAGCGTAGCTACGGGGGGGCTTCAAGAGACCCAGTACTTC. Protein: CASSVATGGLQETQYF.

This clone showed up just a few times. This CDR3 reads CASSSQTGVYEQYF. The CDR3 nucleotides are TGTGCCAGCAGCTCCCAAACAGGGGTCTACGAGCAGTACTTC. V usage is TRBV13 and J usage is TRBJ2-7, with 7 bases identical to TRBD1. CDR1 and CDR2 from the germline V gene are PRHDT and FYEKMQ (reference sequence). The CDR3 sequence is 14 residues long. The V segment lost 4 bases and the J segment 3 bases; nucleotides outside the gene matches: 6. Full variable domain (remainder filled in from reference TRBV13 and TRBJ2-7): AAGVIQSPRHLIKEKRETATLKCYPIPRHDTVYWYQQGPGQDPQFLISFYEKMQSDKGSIPDRFSAQQFSDYHSELNMSSLELGDSALYFCASSSQTGVYEQYFGPGTRLTVT.

This chain uses TRBV25-1 with TRBJ2-3; TRBD2 is a possible D gene (5 bases). Deletions cut 4 bases from V and 5 bases from J, with 10 bases between. CDR1 MGHDK and CDR2 SYGVNS come from the germline V gene. This CDR3 region has 13 residues. CDR3 coding DNA: TGTGCCAGCAGTGGTAGCGTAATAGATACGCAGTATTTT. Translated: CASSGSVIDTQYF.

The J gene is TRBJ2-5, the V gene TRBV19, with D perhaps TRBD2 (5 bases). This CDR3 region has 13 residues. The ends were cut back, 8 bases at V and 3 bases at J, with 13 bases in the middle. Germline V lookup: CDR1 LNHDA, CDR2 SQIVND (reference sequence). CDR3 coding DNA: TGTGCCAGTGCCTCCGACGGGGAAGAGACCCAGTACTTC. Translated, it gives CASASDGEETQYF.

This rearrangement joins TRBV6-5 to TRBJ1-2; TRBD1 matches at 8 bases. Germline V gives CDR1 MNHEY, CDR2 SVGAGI. J gave up 9 bases and V 1 base, and 4 bases lay outside the gene matches. This CDR3 region has 13 residues. The CDR3 here is CASSYFGTGRYTF. The CDR3 DNA reads as TGTGCCAGCAGTTACTTTGGGACAGGACGCTACACCTTC.

The J gene is TRBJ2-3, the V gene TRBV9; D is perhaps TRBD2 (6 bases). V lost 0 bases and J 5 bases, leaving 13 bases between the germline ends. The germline CDR1 and CDR2 sequences are SGDLS and YYNGEE. The CDR3 is 15 residues long. The CDR3 is CASSVGVGGVDTQYF. The CDR3, as DNA: TGTGCCAGCAGCGTAGGTGTGGGGGGAGTAGATACGCAGTATTTT.

The J gene is TRBJ2-5, the V gene TRBV5-1, with 12 bases lining up with TRBD2. The CDR3 loop spans 15 amino acids. Losses at the gene ends were 3 bases for V and 5 bases for J; bases not matched to a gene: 5. Germline V gene lookup returns CDR1 SGHRS and CDR2 YFSETQ. The CDR3 here is CASSSSGGASETQYF. The CDR3 bases are TGCGCCAGCAGCTCTAGCGGGGGGGCCAGTGAGACCCAGTACTTC.

The gene calls are TRBV2 and TRBJ2-1; D is uncertain. Trimming shortened V by 2 bases and J by 8 bases, and 7 bases separated the two germline ends. The CDR3 length is 12 residues. CDR1 and CDR2 from the germline V gene are SNHLY and FYNNEI. The CDR3 DNA sequence: TGTGCCAGCAGTGAAAACGGAGATGAGCAGTTCTTC. Protein: CASSENGDEQFF.

This clone was picked up one time. The chain has TRBV18 and TRBJ2-7; 9 bases fit TRBD1. Germline values: CDR1 KGHSH, CDR2 LQKENI. The CDR3 runs to 13 residues. V lost 6 bases and J lost 3; bases outside the gene matches: 3. The CDR3 region has the DNA TGTGCCAGCTCGGGACAGGGCAACTACGAGCAGTACTTC. Residues: CASSGQGNYEQYF.

The rearrangement links TRBV28 to TRBJ2-6; 12 nucleotides match TRBD1. V lost 5 bases, J lost 3 bases, and 11 bases stayed unmatched. This CDR3 is 19 amino acids long. CDR1 is MDHEN and CDR2 is SYDVKM in the germline V gene. CDR3 sequence (DNA): TGTGCCAGCAGTACCCTTCCGGGACAGGGGGCGCTTGGGGCCAACGTCCTGACTTTC. This translates into CASSTLPGQGALGANVLTF.

In its sample, this clone was seen once. The chain recombines TRBV27 with TRBJ2-2, with D perhaps TRBD2 (5 bases). Deletions cut 7 bases from V and 7 bases from J, with 22 bases between. Germline V gene data show CDR1 as MNHEY and CDR2 as SMNVEV (reference sequence). CDR3 length equals 16 residues. The CDR3 DNA follows: TGTGCCAGCACCCCGGTGTCCTCTTGGAGCGGCGGGGAGCTGTTTTTT. Translating gives CASTPVSSWSGGELFF.

CDR3 DNA sequence: TGTGCCAGCAGTCCCGGGGTGGGGGAGGCATATGGCTACACCTTC. It yields the protein CASSPGVGEAYGYTF. The V gene is TRBV28, the J gene TRBJ1-2, with TRBD1 as a possible D gene (5 bases). CDR3 length: 15 residues. CDR1 and CDR2 (germline): MDHEN, SYDVKM. The V end was cut by 5 bases, the J end by 5 bases, with 18 bases between.

The rearrangement uses TRBV9 and TRBJ2-4, with a tentative D call TRBD1 (5 bases). The V and J ends lost 3 bases and 0 bases respectively, with 22 bases between them. CDR1 and CDR2 from the germline V gene are SGDLS and YYNGEE. This CDR3 contains 19 residues. CDR3 DNA: TGTGCCAGCAGCGCCGATGGCCGAAAGACAGAACTAGCCAAAAACATTCAGTACTTC. This codes for CASSADGRKTELAKNIQYF.

The chain uses TRBV25-1 and TRBJ1-5; 7 nucleotides align to TRBD1. The CDR3 totals 14 residues. Germline trimming cut 3 bases from V and 1 base from J; bases unmatched to any gene: 0. Germline lookup yields CDR1 MGHDK and CDR2 SYGVNS. CDR3 region: CASSEGQSNQPQHF. CDR3 DNA sequence: TGTGCCAGCAGTGAGGGACAGAGCAATCAGCCCCAGCATTTT.

The chain employs TRBV9 and TRBJ2-1, with 10 bases aligning to TRBD2. The CDR3 has 14 amino acids. V was pared by 4 bases and J by 7 bases, with 5 bases of the junction left unmatched. From germline, CDR1 is SGDLS and CDR2 YYNGEE. The CDR3 loop reads CASSPGLALNEQFF. The CDR3 nucleotides read TGTGCCAGCAGCCCGGGACTAGCGCTGAATGAGCAGTTCTTC.

This rearrangement joins TRBV4-2 to TRBJ1-2; 7 positions match TRBD1. CDR1 is LGHNA and CDR2 is YNFKEQ in the germline V gene. The CDR3 has 15 amino acids. With V trimmed by 1 base and J by 4 bases, 6 bases remained unmatched. CDR3 residues: CASSQGQGMGYGYTF. DNA for the CDR3: TGTGCCAGCAGCCAAGGACAGGGTATGGGCTATGGCTACACCTTC.

The chain combines TRBV11-2 with TRBJ2-1, with 10 bases matching TRBD1. V lost 5 bases and J lost 8; bases outside the gene matches: 6. The CDR3 spans 14 residues. The V gene's germline CDR1 is SGHAT and CDR2 FQNNGV. CDR3 sequence reads: CASSVGTGVDEQFF. CDR3 coding DNA: TGTGCCAGCAGCGTAGGGACAGGGGTGGATGAGCAGTTCTTC.

The chain is built from TRBV4-1 and TRBJ1-1; D might be TRBD1 (6 bases). The germline V gene encodes CDR1 MGHRA and CDR2 YSYEKL. The CDR3 covers 15 residues. The V end lost 0 bases, the J end lost 4 bases, and 12 bases lay between the germline ends. CDR3 bases: TGCGCCAGCAGCCAAGATTCCAGGGGTGGCACTGAAGCTTTCTTT. This translates into CASSQDSRGGTEAFF.

The chain uses TRBV7-2 and TRBJ2-7; 8 bases are shared with TRBD2. The ends lost 6 bases at V and 3 bases at J; junction bases unmatched: 7. Germline CDR1 and CDR2: SGHTA and FQGNSA. The CDR3 consists of 14 residues. CDR3 nucleotides: TGTGCCAGCAGTTACCCGGGACTAGGCTACGAGCAGTACTTC. This translates into CASSYPGLGYEQYF.

The chain employs TRBV7-9 and TRBJ1-2; tentatively, D is TRBD1 (6 bases). This CDR3 is built from 15 residues. Germline assignment: CDR1 SEHNR and CDR2 FQNEAQ (reference sequence). V lost 1 base to trimming and J lost 3 bases, with 12 bases between them. CDR3 region: CASSLGQVVDYGYTF. CDR3 DNA: TGTGCCAGCAGCTTAGGACAGGTGGTGGACTATGGCTACACCTTC.

V usage is TRBV9 and J usage is TRBJ2-7; unclear D gene. Trimming removed 4 bases from V and 0 bases from J, with 8 bases in between. Germline V CDR1 and CDR2: SGDLS, YYNGEE. The length of the CDR3 is 13 residues. Written as DNA, the CDR3 is TGTGCCAGCAGCTCGGGTCGCTCCTACGAGCAGTACTTC. This sequence encodes CASSSGRSYEQYF.

The V gene is TRBV19, the J gene TRBJ2-7; 9 nucleotides match TRBD1. The V and J ends lost 9 bases and 4 bases, in that order; junction bases with no gene match: 7. The CDR3 consists of 13 residues. Germline V CDR1 and CDR2: LNHDA, SQIVND (reference sequence). The DNA for the CDR3 is TGTGCCAGCAGACAGGGGGGAGGTTACGAGCAGTACTTC. Translating gives CASRQGGGYEQYF.